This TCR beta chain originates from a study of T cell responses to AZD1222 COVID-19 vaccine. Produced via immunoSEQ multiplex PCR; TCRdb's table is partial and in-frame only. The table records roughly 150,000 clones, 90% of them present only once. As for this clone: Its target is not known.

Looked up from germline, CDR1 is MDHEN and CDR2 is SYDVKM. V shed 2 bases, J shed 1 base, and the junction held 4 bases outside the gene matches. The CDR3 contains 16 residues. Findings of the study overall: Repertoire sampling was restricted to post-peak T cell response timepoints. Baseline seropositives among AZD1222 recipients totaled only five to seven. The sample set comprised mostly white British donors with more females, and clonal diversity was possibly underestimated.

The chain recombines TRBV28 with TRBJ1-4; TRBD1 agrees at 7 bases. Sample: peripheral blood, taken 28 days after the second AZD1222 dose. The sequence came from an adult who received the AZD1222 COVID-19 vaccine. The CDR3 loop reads CASSLQGVGTNEKLFF. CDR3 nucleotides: TGTGCCAGCAGTTTACAGGGGGTAGGAACTAATGAAAAACTGTTTTTT. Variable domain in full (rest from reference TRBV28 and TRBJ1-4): DVKVTQSSRYLVKRTGEKVFLECVQDMDHENMFWYRQDPGLGLRLIYFSYDVKMKEKGDIPEGYSVSREKKERFSLILESASTNQTSMYLCASSLQGVGTNEKLFFGSGTQLSVL.